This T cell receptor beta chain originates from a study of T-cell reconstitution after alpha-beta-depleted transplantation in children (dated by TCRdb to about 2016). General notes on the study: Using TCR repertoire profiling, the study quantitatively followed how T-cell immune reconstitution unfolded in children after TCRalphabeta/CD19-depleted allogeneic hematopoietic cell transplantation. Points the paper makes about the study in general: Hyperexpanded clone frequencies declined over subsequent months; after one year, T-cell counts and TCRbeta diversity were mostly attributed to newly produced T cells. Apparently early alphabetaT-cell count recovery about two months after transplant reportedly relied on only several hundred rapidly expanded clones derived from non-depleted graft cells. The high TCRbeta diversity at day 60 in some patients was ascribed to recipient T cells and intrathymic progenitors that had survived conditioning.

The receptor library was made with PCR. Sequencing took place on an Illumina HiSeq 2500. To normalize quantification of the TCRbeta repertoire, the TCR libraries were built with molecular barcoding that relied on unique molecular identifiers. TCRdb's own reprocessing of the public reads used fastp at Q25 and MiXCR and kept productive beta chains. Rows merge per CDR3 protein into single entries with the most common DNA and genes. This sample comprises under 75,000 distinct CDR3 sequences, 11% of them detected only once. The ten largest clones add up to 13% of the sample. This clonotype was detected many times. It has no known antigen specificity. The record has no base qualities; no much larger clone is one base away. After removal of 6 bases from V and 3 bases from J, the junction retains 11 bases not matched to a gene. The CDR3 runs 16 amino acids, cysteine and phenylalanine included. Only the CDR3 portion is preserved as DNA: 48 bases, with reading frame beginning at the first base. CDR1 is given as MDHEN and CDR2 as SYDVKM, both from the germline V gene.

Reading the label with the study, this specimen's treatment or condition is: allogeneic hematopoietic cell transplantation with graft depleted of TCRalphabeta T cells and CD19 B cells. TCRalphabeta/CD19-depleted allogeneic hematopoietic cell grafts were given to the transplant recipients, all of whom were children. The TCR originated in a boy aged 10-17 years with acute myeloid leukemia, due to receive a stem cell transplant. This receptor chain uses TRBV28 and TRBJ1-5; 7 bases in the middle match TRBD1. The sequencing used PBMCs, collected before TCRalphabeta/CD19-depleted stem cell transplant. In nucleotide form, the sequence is TGTGCCAGCAGCATTTCGACTGGACAGGTCAATCAGCCCCAGCATTTT. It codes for CASSISTGQVNQPQHF.